Below, one T cell receptor beta chain is given with its context. This specimen comes from a study of control samples from healthy donors and cancer patients. The CDR3 extends over 14 amino acids. V shed 2 bases and J shed 8 bases, with 13 bases lying between them. The germline V gene has CDR1 SGHTA and CDR2 FQGNSA. Here immunoSEQ multiplex PCR was the method, and the copy in TCRdb shows in-frame clones only, minus some. Among around 130,000 clones listed, about 90% were seen once. The TCR originated in a man aged 45 to 65 with head and neck cancer. Sequencing was done on a sample of PBMCs. The rearrangement links TRBV7-2 to TRBJ2-1; weak D call: TRBD2 (5 bases). The CDR3 loop reads CASSLPGRGHEQFF. DNA for the CDR3: TGTGCCAGCAGCTTACCAGGACGAGGGCATGAGCAGTTCTTC.